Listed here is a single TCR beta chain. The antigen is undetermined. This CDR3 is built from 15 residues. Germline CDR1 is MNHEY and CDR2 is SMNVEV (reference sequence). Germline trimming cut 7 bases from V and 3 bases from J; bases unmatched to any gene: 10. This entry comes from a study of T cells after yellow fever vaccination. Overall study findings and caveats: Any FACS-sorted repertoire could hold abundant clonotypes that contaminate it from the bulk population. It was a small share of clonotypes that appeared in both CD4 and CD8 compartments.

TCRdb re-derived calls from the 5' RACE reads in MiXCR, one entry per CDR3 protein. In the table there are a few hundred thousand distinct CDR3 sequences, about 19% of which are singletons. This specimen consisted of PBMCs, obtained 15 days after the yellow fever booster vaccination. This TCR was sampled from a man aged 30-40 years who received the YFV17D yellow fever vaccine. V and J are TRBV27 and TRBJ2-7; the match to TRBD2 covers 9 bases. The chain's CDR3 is CASKIQGLAGYEQYF. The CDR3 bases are TGTGCCAGCAAAATCCAGGGACTAGCAGGCTACGAGCAGTACTTC.